These 3 T cell receptor beta chains were sequenced from one sample in a study of molecular identifiers for immune sequencing clone quantification. TCRdb called the PCR reads again in MiXCR, with one record for every CDR3 protein. The table has more than 450,000 distinct CDR3 sequences, 20% to 25% seen once. Sequenced sample: naive CD8+ T cells from blood, with Jurkat cell RNA spiked in. As for subset: FACS-sorted CD8+CD4-CCR7+CD45RA+ naive T cells. These receptors all stem from a human donor in good health. Some libraries in this study had Jurkat cell RNA spiked in.

This chain joins TRBV12-3 or TRBV12-4 and TRBJ2-3; 9 positions agree with TRBD2. CDR3 size: 16 residues. J was trimmed by 6 bases and V by 6 bases; bases with no gene match: 13. This chain's CDR3 is CASRPSLAGPRDTQYF. In DNA, the CDR3 is TGTGCCAGCAGACCCTCACTAGCGGGTCCTCGGGATACGCAGTATTTT.

Of note for this clonotype: One base away lies a much larger clone, so this may be a sequencing read error. J is TRBJ2-5 and V is TRBV12-3 or TRBV12-4; no clear D. The CDR3 has 15 amino acids. CDR3 loop: CASSFHKQLQETQCF. For the CDR3, the DNA is TGTGCCAGCAGTTTTCATAAGCAGCTCCAAGAGACCCAGTGCTTC.

This clonotype was counted a few times. The chain couples TRBV4-1 to TRBJ2-3; D unclear. The CDR3 runs to 13 residues. Germline V gene lookup returns CDR1 MGHRA and CDR2 YSYEKL. V lost 0 bases and J lost 4, with 5 bases in between. CDR3 region: CASSQDLADTQYF. The CDR3 DNA sequence: TGCGCCAGCAGCCAAGATCTAGCAGATACGCAGTATTTT.